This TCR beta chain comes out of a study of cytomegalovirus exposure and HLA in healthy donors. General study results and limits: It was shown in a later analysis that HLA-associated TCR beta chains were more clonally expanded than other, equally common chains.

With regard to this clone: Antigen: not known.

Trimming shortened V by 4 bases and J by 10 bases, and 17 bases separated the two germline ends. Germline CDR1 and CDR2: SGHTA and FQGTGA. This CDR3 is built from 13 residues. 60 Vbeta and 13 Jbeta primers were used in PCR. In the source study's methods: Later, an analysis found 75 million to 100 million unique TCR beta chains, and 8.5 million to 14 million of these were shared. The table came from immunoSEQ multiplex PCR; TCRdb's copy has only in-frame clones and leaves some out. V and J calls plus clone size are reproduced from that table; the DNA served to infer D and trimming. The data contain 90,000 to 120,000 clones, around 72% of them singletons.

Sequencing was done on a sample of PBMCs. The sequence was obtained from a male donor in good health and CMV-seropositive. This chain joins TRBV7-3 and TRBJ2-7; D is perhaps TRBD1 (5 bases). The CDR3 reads CASSSDTVARQYF. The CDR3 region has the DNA TGTGCCAGCAGCTCGGACACAGTCGCTCGTCAGTACTTC.